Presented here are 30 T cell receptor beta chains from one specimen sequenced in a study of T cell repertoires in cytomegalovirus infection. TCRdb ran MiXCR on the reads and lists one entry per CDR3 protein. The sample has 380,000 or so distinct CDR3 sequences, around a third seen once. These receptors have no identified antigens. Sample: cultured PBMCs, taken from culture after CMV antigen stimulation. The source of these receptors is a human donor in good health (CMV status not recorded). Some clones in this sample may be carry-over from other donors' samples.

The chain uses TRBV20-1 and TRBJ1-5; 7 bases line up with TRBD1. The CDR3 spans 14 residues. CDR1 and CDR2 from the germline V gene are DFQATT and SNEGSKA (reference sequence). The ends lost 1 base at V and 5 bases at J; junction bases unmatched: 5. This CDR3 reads CSARGVTGHQPQHF. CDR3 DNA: TGCAGTGCTAGAGGCGTGACAGGGCATCAGCCCCAGCATTTT.

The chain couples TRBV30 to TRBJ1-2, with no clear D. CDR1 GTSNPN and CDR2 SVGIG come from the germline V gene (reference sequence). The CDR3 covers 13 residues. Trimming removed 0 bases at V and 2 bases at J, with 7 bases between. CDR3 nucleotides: TGTGCCTGGAGTGTGGTACAGAACTATGGCTACACCTTC. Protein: CAWSVVQNYGYTF.

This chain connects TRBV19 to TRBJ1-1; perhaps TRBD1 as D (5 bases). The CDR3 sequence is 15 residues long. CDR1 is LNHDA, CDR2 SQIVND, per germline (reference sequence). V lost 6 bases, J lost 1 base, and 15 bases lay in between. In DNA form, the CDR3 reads TGTGCCAGTAGGAAGACAAGGGGTGGGAACACTGAAGCTTTCTTT. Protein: CASRKTRGGNTEAFF.

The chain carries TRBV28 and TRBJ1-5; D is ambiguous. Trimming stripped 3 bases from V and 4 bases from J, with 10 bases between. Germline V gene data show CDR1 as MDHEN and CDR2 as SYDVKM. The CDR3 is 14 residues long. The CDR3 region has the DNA TGTGCCAGCAGTTTCACGACACGAAATCAGCCCCAGCATTTT. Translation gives CASSFTTRNQPQHF.

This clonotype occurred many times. The CDR3 DNA follows: TGTGCCAGCAAAGGACAGCTGAACACTGAAGCTTTCTTT. It specifies CASKGQLNTEAFF. V is TRBV6-1 and J is TRBJ1-1; possibly TRBD1 for D (6 bases). The germline V gene encodes CDR1 MNHNS and CDR2 SASEGT. V lost 7 bases to trimming and J lost 0 bases, with 9 bases between them. The CDR3 is 13 residues long.

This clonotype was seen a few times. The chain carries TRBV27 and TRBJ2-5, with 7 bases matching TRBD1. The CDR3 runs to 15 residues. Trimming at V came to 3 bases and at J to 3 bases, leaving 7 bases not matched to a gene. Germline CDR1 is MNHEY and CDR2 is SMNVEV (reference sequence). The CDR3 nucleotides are TGTGCCAGCAGTTTGACAGGGTACGGGAAAGAGACCCAGTACTTC. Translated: CASSLTGYGKETQYF.

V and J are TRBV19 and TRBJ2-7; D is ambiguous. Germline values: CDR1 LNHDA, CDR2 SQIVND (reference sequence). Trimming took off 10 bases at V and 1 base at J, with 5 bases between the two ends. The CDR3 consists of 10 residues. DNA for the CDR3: TGTGCCAATAGATCCTACGAGCAGTACGTC. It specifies CANRSYEQYV.

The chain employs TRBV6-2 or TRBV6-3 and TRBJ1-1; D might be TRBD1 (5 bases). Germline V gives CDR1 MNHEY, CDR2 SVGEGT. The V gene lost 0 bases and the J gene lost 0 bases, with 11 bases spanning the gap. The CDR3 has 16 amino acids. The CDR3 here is CASSYSMTAMNTEAFF. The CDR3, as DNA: TGTGCCAGCAGTTACTCTATGACAGCAATGAACACTGAAGCTTTCTTT.

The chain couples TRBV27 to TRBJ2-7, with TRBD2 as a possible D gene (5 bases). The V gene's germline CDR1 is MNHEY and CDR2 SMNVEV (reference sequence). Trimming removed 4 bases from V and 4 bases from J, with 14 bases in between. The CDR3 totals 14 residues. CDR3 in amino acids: CASSSRPPGYEQYF. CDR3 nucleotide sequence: TGTGCCAGCAGTTCCCGCCCTCCGGGGTACGAGCAGTACTTC.

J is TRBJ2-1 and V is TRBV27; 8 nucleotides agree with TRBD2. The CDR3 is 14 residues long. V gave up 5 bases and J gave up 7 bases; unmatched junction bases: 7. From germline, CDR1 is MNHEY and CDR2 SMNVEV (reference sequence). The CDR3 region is CASSLRTSRNEQFF. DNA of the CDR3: TGTGCCAGCAGTCTCCGGACTAGCCGGAATGAGCAGTTCTTC.

CDR3 sequence: CSARSLTSGTDTQYF. The CDR3 nucleotides are TGCAGTGCTAGATCCCTGACTAGCGGCACAGATACGCAGTATTTT. The chain has TRBV20-1 and TRBJ2-3; 8 bases agree with TRBD2. Germline values: CDR1 DFQATT, CDR2 SNEGSKA (reference sequence). V lost 2 bases, J lost 1 base, and 5 bases stayed unmatched. The CDR3 has 15 amino acids.

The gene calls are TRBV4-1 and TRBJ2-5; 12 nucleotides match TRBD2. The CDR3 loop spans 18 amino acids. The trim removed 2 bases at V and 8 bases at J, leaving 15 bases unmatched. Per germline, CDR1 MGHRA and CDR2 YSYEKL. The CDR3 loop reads CASSQTGASGRAVATQYF. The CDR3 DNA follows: TGCGCCAGCAGCCAAACGGGAGCTAGCGGGAGGGCCGTTGCAACCCAGTACTTC.

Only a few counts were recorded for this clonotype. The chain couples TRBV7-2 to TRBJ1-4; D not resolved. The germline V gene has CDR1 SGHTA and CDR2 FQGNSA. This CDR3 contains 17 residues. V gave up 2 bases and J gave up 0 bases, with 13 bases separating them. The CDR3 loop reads CASSLRSTTTTNEKLFF. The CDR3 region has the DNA TGTGCCAGCAGCTTACGGTCGACAACCACAACTAATGAAAAACTGTTTTTT.

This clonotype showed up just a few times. The CDR3 loop reads CASSSYRDRPSTDTQYF. The CDR3 coding sequence is TGTGCCAGCAGCTCATACCGGGACAGGCCTAGCACAGATACGCAGTATTTT. The J gene is TRBJ2-3, the V gene TRBV7-9, with 8 positions matching TRBD1. The CDR3 totals 17 residues. Germline V gene data show CDR1 as SEHNR and CDR2 as FQNEAQ (reference sequence). J gave up 0 bases and V 4 bases, and 9 bases lay outside the gene matches.

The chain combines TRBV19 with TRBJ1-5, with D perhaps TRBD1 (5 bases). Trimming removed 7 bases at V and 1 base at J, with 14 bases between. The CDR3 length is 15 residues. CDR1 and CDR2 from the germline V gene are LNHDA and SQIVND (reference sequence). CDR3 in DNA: TGTGCCAGTACTAATGGGGGTCTGAGCAATCAGCCCCAGCATTTT. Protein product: CASTNGGLSNQPQHF.

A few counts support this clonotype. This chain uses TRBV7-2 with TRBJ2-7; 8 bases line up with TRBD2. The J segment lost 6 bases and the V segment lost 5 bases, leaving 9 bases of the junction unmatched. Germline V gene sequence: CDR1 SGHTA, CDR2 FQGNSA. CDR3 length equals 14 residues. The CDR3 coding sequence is TGTGCCAGCAGCCCGATAGCGGGACATTCCGAGCAGTACTTC. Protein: CASSPIAGHSEQYF.

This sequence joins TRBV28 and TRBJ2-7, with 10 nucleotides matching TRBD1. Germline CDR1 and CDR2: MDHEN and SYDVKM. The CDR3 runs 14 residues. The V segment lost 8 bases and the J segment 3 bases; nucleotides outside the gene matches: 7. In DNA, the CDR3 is TGTGCCAGCCGCTGGGACAGGGGCAACTACGAGCAGTACTTC. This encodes CASRWDRGNYEQYF.

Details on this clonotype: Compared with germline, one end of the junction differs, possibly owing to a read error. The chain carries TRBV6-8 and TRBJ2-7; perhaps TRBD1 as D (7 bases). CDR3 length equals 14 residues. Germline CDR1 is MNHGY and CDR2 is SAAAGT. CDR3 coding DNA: TGTGCCAGCAGTGCTGGCCAGGGGGGCTACGAGCAGTGCTTC. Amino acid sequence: CASSAGQGGYEQCF.

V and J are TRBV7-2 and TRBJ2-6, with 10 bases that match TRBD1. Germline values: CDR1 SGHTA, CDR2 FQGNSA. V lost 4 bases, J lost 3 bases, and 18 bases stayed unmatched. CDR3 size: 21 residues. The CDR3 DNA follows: TGTGCCAGCAGCTCCTATGACAGGGGGCTCAGTACAGCTGGTGGGGCCAACGTCCTGACTTTC. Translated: CASSSYDRGLSTAGGANVLTF.

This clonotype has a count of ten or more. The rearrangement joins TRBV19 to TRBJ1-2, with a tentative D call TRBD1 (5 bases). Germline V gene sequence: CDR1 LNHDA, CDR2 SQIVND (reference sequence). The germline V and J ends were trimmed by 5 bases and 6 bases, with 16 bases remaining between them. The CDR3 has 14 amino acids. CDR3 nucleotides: TGTGCCAGTAGTGACGAAGGGGCTGGAGATGGCTACACCTTC. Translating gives CASSDEGAGDGYTF. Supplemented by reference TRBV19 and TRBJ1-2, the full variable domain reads DGGITQSPKYLFRKEGQNVTLSCEQNLNHDAMYWYRQDPGQGLRLIYYSQIVNDFQKGDIAEGYSVSREKKESFPLTVTSAQKNPTAFYLCASSDEGAGDGYTFGSGTRLTVV.

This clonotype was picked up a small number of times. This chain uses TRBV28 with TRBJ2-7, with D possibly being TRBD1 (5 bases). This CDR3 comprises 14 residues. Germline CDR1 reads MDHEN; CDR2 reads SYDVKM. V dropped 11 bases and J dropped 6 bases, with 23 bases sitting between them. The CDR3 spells CAGSPQGFQGEQYF. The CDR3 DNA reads TGTGCCGGTTCCCCCCAGGGTTTCCAGGGCGAGCAGTACTTC.

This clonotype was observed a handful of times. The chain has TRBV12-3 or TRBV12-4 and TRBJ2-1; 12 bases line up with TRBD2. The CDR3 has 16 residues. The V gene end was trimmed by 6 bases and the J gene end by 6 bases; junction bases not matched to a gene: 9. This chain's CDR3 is CASSPPLAGGSNEQFF. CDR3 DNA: TGTGCCAGCAGCCCCCCCCTAGCGGGAGGGAGCAATGAGCAGTTCTTC.

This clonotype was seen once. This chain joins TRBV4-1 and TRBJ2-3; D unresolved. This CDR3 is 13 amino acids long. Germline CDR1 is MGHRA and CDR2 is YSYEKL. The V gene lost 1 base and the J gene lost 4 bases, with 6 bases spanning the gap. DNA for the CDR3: TGCGCCAGCAGCCAAGCTGTATCAGATACGCAGTATTTT. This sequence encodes CASSQAVSDTQYF.

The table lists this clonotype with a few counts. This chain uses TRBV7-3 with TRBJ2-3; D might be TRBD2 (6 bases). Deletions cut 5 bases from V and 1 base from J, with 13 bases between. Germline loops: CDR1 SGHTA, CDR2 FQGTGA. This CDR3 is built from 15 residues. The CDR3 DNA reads TGTGCCAGCAGCCGACGACCGGGGGGCACAGATACGCAGTATTTT. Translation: CASSRRPGGTDTQYF.

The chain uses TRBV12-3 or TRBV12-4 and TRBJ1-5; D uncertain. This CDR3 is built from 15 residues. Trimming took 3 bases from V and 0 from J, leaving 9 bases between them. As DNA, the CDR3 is TGTGCCAGCAGTTTGGGCAGCAATAGCAATCAGCCCCAGCATTTT. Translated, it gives CASSLGSNSNQPQHF.

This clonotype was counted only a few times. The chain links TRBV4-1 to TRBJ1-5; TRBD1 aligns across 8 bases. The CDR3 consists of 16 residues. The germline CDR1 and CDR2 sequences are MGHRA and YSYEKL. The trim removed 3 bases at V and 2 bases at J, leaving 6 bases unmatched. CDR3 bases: TGCGCCAGCAGCCATTCCGACAGGGGAGGCAATCAGCCCCAGCATTTT. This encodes CASSHSDRGGNQPQHF.

CDR3 sequence (DNA): TGCGCCAGCAGCCAAGATTCCTTCTATCGGATGAACACTGAAGCTTTCTTT. Translating it yields CASSQDSFYRMNTEAFF. The chain combines TRBV4-1 with TRBJ1-1; D is uncertain. The CDR3 is 17 amino acids. Germline V gene sequence: CDR1 MGHRA, CDR2 YSYEKL. V was shortened by 0 bases and J by 0 bases, with 14 bases between the two germline ends.

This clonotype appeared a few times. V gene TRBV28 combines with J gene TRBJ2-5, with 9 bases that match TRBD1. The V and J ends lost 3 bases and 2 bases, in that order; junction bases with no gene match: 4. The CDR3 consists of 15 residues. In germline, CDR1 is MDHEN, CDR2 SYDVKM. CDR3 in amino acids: CASSFPGQGQETQYF. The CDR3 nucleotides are TGTGCCAGCAGTTTCCCGGGACAGGGACAAGAGACCCAGTACTTC.

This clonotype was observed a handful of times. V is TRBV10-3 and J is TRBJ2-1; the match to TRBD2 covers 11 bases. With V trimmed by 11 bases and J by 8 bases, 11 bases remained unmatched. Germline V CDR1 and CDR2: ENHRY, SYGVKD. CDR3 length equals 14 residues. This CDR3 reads CASSGLGLADEQFF. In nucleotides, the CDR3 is TGTGCCTCCTCGGGCCTGGGACTAGCGGATGAGCAGTTCTTC.

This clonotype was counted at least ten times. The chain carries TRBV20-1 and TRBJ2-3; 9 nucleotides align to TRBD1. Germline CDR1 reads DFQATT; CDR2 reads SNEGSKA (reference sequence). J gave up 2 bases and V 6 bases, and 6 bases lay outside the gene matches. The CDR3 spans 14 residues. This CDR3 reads CSATRDRATDTQYF. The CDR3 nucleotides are TGCAGTGCAACACGGGACAGGGCCACAGATACGCAGTATTTT.